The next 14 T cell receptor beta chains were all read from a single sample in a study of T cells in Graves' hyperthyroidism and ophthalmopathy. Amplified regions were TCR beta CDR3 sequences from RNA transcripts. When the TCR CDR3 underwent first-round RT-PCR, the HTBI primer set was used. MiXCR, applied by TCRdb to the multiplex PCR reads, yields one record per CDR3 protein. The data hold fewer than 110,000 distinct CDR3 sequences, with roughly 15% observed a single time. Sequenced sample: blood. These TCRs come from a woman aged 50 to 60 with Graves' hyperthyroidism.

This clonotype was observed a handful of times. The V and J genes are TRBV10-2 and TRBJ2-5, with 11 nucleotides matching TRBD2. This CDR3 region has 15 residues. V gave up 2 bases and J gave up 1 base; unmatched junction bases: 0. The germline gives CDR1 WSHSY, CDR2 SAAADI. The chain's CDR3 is CASSELAGGQETQYF. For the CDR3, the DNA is TGCGCCAGCAGTGAGCTAGCGGGAGGCCAAGAGACCCAGTACTTC.

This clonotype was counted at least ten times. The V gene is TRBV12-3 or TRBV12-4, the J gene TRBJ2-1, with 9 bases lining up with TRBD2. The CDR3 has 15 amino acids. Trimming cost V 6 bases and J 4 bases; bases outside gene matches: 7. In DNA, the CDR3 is TGTGCCAGCAGACAAATAGCGGGGGTGTACAATGAGCAGTTCTTC. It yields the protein CASRQIAGVYNEQFF.

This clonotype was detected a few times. CDR3 DNA: TGCAGTGCTACACCCGGACAGGCCTACAACACTGAAGCTTTCTTT. Translated, it gives CSATPGQAYNTEAFF. The V call is TRBV20-1, the J call TRBJ1-1; TRBD1 matches at 7 bases. The V and J ends lost 4 bases and 2 bases, in that order; junction bases with no gene match: 10. The CDR3 has 15 amino acids. The germline V gene encodes CDR1 DFQATT and CDR2 SNEGSKA (reference sequence).

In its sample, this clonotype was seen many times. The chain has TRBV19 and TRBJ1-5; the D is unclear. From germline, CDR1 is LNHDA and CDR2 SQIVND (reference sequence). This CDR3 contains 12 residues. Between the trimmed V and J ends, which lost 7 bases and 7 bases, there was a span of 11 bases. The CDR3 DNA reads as TGTGCCAGTACGGACTCGACCCAGCCCCAGCATTTT. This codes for CASTDSTQPQHF.

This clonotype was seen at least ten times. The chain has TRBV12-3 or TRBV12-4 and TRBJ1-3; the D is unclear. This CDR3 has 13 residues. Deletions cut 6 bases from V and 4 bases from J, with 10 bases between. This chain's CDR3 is CASRRGDGNTIYF. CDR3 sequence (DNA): TGTGCCAGCAGGAGAGGAGACGGAAACACCATATATTTT.

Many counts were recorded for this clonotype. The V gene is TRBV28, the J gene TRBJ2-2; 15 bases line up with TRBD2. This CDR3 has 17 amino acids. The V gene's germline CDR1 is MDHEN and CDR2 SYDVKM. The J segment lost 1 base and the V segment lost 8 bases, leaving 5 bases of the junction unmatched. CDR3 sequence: CASGGLAGGGNTGELFF. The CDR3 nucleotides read TGTGCCAGCGGGGGACTAGCGGGAGGCGGGAACACCGGGGAGCTGTTTTTT.

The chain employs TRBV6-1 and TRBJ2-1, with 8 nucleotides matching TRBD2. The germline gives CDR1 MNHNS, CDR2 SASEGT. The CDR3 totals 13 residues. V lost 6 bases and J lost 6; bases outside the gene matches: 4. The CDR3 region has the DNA TGTGCCAGCAGCCGAGGGACTAGCAATGAGCAGTTCTTC. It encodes CASSRGTSNEQFF.

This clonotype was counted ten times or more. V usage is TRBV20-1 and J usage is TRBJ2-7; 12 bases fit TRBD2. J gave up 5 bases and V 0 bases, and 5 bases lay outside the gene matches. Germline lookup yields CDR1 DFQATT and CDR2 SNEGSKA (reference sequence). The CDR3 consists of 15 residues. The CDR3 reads CSARDWTSGTDEQYF. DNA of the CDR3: TGCAGTGCTAGAGACTGGACTAGCGGGACTGACGAGCAGTACTTC.

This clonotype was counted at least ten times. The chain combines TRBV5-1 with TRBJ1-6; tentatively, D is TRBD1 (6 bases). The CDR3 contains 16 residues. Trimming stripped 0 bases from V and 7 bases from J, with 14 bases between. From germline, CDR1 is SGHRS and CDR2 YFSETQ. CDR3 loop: CASSLAGVPANSPLHF. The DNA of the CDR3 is TGCGCCAGCAGCTTGGCAGGGGTTCCGGCAAATTCACCCCTCCACTTT.

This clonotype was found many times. This CDR3 reads CASSLRGADTQYF. CDR3 DNA sequence: TGTGCCAGCAGCTTAAGGGGGGCAGATACGCAGTATTTT. This chain connects TRBV7-2 to TRBJ2-3, with D perhaps matching TRBD1 or TRBD2 (6 bases each). CDR3 length: 13 residues. Germline V CDR1 and CDR2: SGHTA, FQGNSA. V gave up 2 bases and J gave up 4 bases, with 7 bases separating them.

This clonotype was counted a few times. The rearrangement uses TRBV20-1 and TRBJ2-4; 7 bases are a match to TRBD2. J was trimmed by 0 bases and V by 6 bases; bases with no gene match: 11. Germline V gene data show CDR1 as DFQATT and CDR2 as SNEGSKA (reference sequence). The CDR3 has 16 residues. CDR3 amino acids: CSAGRTRILAKNIQYF. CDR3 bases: TGCAGTGCGGGACGGACTAGAATACTAGCCAAAAACATTCAGTACTTC.

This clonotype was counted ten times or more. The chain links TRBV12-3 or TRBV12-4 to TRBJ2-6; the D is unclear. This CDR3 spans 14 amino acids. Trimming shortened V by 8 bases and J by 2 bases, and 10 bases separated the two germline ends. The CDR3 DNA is TGTGCCAGCCAAAAACTTCCTGGGGCCAACGTCCTGACTTTC. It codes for CASQKLPGANVLTF.

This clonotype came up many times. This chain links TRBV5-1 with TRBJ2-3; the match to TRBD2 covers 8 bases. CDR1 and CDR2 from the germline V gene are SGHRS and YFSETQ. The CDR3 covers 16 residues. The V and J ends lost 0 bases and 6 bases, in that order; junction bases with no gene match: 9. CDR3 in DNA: TGCGCCAGCAGCTTGGCCACTCTAGCGGGCGGGGATACGCAGTATTTT. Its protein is CASSLATLAGGDTQYF. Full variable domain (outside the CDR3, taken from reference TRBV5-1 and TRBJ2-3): KAGVTQTPRYLIKTRGQQVTLSCSPISGHRSVSWYQQTPGQGLQFLFEYFSETQRNKGNFPGRFSGRQFSNSRSEMNVSTLELGDSALYLCASSLATLAGGDTQYFGPGTRLTVL.

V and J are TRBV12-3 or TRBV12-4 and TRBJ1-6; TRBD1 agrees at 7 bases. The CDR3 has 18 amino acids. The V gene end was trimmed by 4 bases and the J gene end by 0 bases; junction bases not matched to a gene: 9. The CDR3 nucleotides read TGTGCCAGCAGTTGGGGCGGACAGGTCAACTCCTATAATTCACCCCTCCACTTT. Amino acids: CASSWGGQVNSYNSPLHF.